This T cell receptor (beta chain) is drawn from a study of T cells after yellow fever vaccination. Study summary: Some fractions had low cell numbers, and these were prepared with SMART-Seq v4 Ultra Low Input. Study-wide results and limits: Faster peaking, at day 5 versus 15, marked a secondary response that was weaker. The presence of abundant clonotypes contaminating from the bulk population was possible in FACS-sorted repertoires.

A process of 5'RACE template switching, which added a universal primer site and UMIs, was used to make TCR cDNA. One entry per CDR3 protein, called by TCRdb with MiXCR from the 5' RACE reads. The sample contains about 96,000 distinct CDR3 sequences, about 8.2% of which appear only once. The sample holds many counts of this clonotype. CDR3 length: 15 residues. Germline CDR1 reads SEHNR; CDR2 reads FQNEAQ (reference sequence). V lost 3 bases and J lost 2, with 13 bases in between. This chain joins TRBV7-9 and TRBJ1-2, with a weak D call TRBD1 (5 bases). The sequencing used CD8+ T cells not binding an NS4B(214-222) dextramer, sorted from PBMCs, collected roughly 14 days after the first yellow fever vaccination. The TCR comes from a young man who received the YFV17D yellow fever vaccine. CDR3 in amino acids: CASSLSWGSNYGYTF. In DNA form, the CDR3 reads TGTGCCAGCAGCTTGTCTTGGGGGTCCAACTATGGCTACACCTTC.